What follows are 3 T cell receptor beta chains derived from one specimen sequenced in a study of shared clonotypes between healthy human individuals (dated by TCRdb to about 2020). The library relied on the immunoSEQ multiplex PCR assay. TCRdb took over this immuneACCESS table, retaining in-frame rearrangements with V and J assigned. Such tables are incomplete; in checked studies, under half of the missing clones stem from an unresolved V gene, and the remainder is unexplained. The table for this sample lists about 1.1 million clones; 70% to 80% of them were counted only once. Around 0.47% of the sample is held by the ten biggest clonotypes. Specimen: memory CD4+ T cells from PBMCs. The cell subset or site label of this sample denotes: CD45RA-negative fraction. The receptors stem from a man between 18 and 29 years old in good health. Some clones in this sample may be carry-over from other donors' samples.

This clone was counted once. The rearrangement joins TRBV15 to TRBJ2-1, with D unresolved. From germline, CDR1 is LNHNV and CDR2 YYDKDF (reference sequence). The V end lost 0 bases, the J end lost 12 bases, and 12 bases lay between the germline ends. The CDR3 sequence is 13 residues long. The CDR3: CATSRDSLVRQFF. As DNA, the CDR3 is TGTGCCACCAGCAGAGATAGTCTGGTGCGGCAGTTCTTC.

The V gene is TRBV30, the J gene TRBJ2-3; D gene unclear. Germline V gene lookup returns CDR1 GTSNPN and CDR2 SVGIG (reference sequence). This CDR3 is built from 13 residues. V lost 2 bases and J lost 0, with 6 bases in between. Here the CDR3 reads CAWSMGSTDTQYF. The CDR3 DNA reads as TGTGCCTGGAGTATGGGTAGCACAGATACGCAGTATTTT.

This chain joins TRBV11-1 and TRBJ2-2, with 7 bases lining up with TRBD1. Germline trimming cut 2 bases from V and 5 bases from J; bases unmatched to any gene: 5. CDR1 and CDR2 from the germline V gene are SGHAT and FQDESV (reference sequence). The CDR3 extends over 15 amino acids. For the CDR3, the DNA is TGTGCCAGCAGCTTACGACAGGGTTTTACCGGGGAGCTGTTTTTT. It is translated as CASSLRQGFTGELFF.